These T cell receptor beta chains were read from a single sample in a study of shared clonotypes between healthy human individuals. Data came from immunoSEQ multiplex PCR; TCRdb stores just in-frame clones and leaves some out. The sample shows around 500,000 clones, roughly 85% of them seen only once. The sequencing sample was made of PBMCs. The receptors were sampled from a woman aged 40 to 49 in good health. Some clones in this sample may be carry-over from other donors' samples. CDR3s include the opening cysteine and the closing phenylalanine or tryptophan.

v_call	j_call	cdr3_aa
TRBV6-5	TRBJ2-5	CAVRADWETQYF
TRBV5-1	TRBJ1-3	CASSPSTGSSGNTIYF
TRBV28	TRBJ1-1	CASSGYGNTEAFF
TRBV27	TRBJ1-1	CASMDAGGTEAFF
TRBV6-6	TRBJ2-2	CAIEVDANTGELFF
TRBV25-1	-	CASPRTGGSYEQYF
TRBV27	TRBJ1-1	CASSSLLQGGTEAFF
TRBV29-1	TRBJ2-2	CSVEDRGVIGELFF
TRBV10-3	TRBJ2-2	CAISEIAGHGELFF
TRBV28	TRBJ2-2	CASAGQLDTGELFF
TRBV19	TRBJ2-3	CASSMGGTLHTQYF
TRBV28	TRBJ2-1	CASSSLAGGASYNEQFF
TRBV18	TRBJ1-5	CASSPGERQGEQPQHF
TRBV29-1	TRBJ2-1	CSVTDRGRNYNEQFF
TRBV4-3	TRBJ2-2	CASSQDWRLAGLGGELFF
TRBV5-4	TRBJ2-7	CASSSSAGGPGEQYF
TRBV27	TRBJ2-1	CASSATGNEQFF
TRBV5-1	TRBJ2-2	CASSPGGQMLGLAGAGELFF
TRBV23-1	TRBJ2-6	CATRFHSGANVLTF
TRBV2	TRBJ1-4	CASIYSPGNNEKLFF
TRBV28	TRBJ2-1	CAGSSGTRIYNEQFF
TRBV19	TRBJ2-5	CASSSRGLPGAQYF
TRBV28	TRBJ2-5	CASKAKFQETQYF
TRBV25-1	TRBJ2-5	CASKTSLGETQYF
TRBV29-1	TRBJ2-1	CSVELGGYNEQFF
TRBV27	TRBJ2-7	CASSWGRGGVEQYF
TRBV18	TRBJ1-1	CASSPAGSTEAFF
TRBV9	TRBJ2-5	CASSVTPGTGETQYF
TRBV18	TRBJ2-1	CASSPTSGRAFEQFF
TRBV5-1	TRBJ1-3	CASSRGPNSGNTIYF
TRBV2	TRBJ2-7	CASSAQGRSYEQYF
TRBV30	TRBJ1-4	CAWGTSRKLFF
TRBV19	TRBJ1-5	CASSMRQGFLEPQHF
TRBV2	TRBJ2-1	CASREQYNEQFF
TRBV10-3	TRBJ1-4	CAISFNNEKLFF
TRBV5-1	TRBJ1-2	CASSIYGQGDGYTF
TRBV18	TRBJ2-1	CASSSLRLADNEQFF
TRBV4-1	TRBJ1-4	CASSQPYRGTNEKLFF
TRBV12-5	TRBJ2-7	CAKPPAGGCEQYF
TRBV2	TRBJ2-1	CASSGSGSGNEQFF
TRBV2	TRBJ2-7	CAIGTGQTYEQYF
TRBV18	TRBJ1-1	CASSPRGGGGMNTEAFF
TRBV7-8	TRBJ2-7	CAGSQNAGPHEQYF
TRBV10-3	TRBJ1-1	CAISESAGMNTEAFF
TRBV5-1	TRBJ2-7	CASSSRAPGQLLGYEQYF
TRBV28	TRBJ1-1	CASRGDRLTTEAFF
TRBV7-3	TRBJ2-5	CASSLLGGRGETQYF
TRBV5-4	TRBJ1-1	CASSLGGPDPEAFF
TRBV30	TRBJ1-3	CAWSVLRVPFGNTIYF
TRBV9	TRBJ2-7	CASSVGGLPTGEQYF
TRBV5-1	TRBJ2-7	CASSPGGSRYEQYF
TRBV7-2	TRBJ2-3	CASSLSGSRTDTQYF
TRBV5-4	TRBJ2-1	CASSQDQGGHNEQFF
TRBV11-3	TRBJ2-1	CASSPGRDWKQFF
TRBV5-1	TRBJ2-2	CASSLRVAADTGELFF
TRBV2	TRBJ1-5	CASSEQASSAQPQHF
TRBV2	TRBJ1-5	CASSLQAHNQPQHF
TRBV4-2	TRBJ2-5	CASSPTGREEETQYF
TRBV13	TRBJ2-2	CATRDIKNTGELFF